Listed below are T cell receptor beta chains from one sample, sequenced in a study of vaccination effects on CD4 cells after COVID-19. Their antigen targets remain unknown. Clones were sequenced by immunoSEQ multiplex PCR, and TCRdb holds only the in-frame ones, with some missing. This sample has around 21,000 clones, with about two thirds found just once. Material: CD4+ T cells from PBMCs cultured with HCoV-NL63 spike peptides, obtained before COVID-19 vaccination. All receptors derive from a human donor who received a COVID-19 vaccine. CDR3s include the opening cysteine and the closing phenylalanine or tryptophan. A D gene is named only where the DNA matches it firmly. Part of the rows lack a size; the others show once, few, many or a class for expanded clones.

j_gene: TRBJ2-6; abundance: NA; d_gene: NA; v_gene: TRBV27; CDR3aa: CASRLLLQGPGANVLTF; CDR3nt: TGTGCCAGCAGGCTCTTACTACAGGGCCCTGGGGCCAACGTCCTGACTTTC
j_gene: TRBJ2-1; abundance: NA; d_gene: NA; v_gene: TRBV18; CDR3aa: CASSADYNEQFF; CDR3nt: TGTGCCAGCTCCGCTGACTACAATGAGCAGTTCTTC
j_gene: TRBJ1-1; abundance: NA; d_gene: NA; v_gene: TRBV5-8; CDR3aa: CASSLGAGLSTEAFF; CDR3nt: TGTGCCAGCAGCTTGGGGGCAGGGTTATCCACTGAAGCTTTCTTT
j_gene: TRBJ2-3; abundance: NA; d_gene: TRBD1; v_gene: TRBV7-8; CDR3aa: CASSPRGQVSRDTQYF; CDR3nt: TGTGCCAGCAGCCCGCGGGGACAGGTATCAAGAGATACGCAGTATTTT
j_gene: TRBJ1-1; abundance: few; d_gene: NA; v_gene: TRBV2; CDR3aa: CASQYNTEAFF; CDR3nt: TGTGCCAGCCAATATAACACTGAAGCTTTCTTT
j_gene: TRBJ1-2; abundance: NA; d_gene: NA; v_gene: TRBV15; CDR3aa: CATSIGTNYGYTF; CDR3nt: TGTGCCACCAGCATTGGGACTAACTATGGCTACACCTTC
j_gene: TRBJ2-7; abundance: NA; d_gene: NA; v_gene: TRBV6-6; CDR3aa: CASSPRYEQYF; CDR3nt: TGTGCCAGCAGCCCCCGGTACGAGCAGTACTTC
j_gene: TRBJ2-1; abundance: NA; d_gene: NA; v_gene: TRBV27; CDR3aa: CASSFWGNEQFF; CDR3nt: TGTGCCAGCAGTTTCTGGGGGAATGAGCAGTTCTTC
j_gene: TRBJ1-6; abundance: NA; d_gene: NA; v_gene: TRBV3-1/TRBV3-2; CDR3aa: CASSQWRVPSHNSPLHF; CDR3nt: TGTGCCAGCAGCCAATGGAGGGTTCCATCCCATAATTCACCCCTCCACTTT
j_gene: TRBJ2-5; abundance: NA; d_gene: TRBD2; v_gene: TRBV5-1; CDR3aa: CASSLSGIAGAQETQYF; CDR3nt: TGCGCCAGCAGCTTGAGTGGGATAGCGGGCGCCCAGGAGACCCAGTACTTC
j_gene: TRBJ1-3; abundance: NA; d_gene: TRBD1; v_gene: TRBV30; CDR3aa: CAWSGTGGNTIYF; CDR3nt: TGTGCCTGGAGTGGGACAGGTGGAAACACCATATATTTT
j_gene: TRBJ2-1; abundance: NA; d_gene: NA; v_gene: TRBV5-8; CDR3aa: CASSPTGTYLYNEQFF; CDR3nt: TGTGCCAGCAGCCCTACGGGGACTTACCTCTACAATGAGCAGTTCTTC
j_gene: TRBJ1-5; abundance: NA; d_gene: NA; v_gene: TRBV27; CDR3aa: CASSPGTRSNQPQHF; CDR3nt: TGTGCCAGCAGTCCGGGGACACGTAGCAATCAGCCCCAGCATTTT
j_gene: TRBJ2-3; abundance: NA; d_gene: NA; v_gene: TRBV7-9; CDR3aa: CASSWTAIRTDTQYF; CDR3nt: TGTGCCAGCAGCTGGACAGCTATCCGCACAGATACGCAGTATTTT
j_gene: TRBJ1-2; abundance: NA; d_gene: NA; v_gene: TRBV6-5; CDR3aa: CASRRGSGNYGYTF; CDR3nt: TGTGCCAGCCGGCGGGGGTCGGGCAACTATGGCTACACCTTC
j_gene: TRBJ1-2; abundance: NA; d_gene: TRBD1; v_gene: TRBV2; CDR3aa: CASEQGAGGYTF; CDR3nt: TGTGCCAGCGAGCAGGGGGCGGGTGGCTACACCTTC
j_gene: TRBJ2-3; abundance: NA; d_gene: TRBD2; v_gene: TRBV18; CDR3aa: CASSPPAGRGDTQYF; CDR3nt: TGTGCCAGCTCACCACCAGCGGGGCGAGGAGATACGCAGTATTTT
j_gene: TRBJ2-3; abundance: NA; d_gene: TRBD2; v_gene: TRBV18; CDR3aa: CASSAGLAGTDTQYF; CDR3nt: TGTGCCAGCTCAGCCGGACTAGCGGGCACAGATACGCAGTATTTT
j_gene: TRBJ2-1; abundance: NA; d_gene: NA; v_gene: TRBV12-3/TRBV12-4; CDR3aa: CASRGLENEQFF; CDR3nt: TGTGCCAGCAGGGGGCTGGAAAATGAGCAGTTCTTC
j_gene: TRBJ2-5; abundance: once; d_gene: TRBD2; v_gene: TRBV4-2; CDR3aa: CASSHGVAGGLETQYF; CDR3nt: TGTGCCAGCAGCCATGGCGTAGCGGGGGGGCTGGAGACCCAGTACTTC
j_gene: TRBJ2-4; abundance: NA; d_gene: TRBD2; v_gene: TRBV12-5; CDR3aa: CASGLVLIAGAGKNIQYF; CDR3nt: TGTGCTAGTGGTTTGGTACTAATAGCGGGAGCGGGCAAAAACATTCAGTACTTC
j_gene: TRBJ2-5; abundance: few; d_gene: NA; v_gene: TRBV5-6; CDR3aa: CASSLVQIKETQYF; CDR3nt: TGTGCCAGCAGCTTGGTTCAGATAAAAGAGACCCAGTACTTC
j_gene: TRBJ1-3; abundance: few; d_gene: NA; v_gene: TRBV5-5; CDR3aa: CASSLEEDYSGNTIYF; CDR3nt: TGTGCCAGCAGCTTGGAGGAGGATTACTCTGGAAACACCATATATTTT
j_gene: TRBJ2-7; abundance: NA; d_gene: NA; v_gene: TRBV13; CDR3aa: CASRETGRGINEQYF; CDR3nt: TGTGCCAGCAGAGAAACAGGGAGAGGAATAAACGAGCAGTACTTC
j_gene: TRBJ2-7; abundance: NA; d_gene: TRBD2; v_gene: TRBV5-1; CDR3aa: CASSFREGNEQYF; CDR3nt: TGCGCCAGCAGCTTTCGGGAGGGAAACGAGCAGTACTTC
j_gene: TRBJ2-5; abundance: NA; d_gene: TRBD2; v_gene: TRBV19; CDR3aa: CASSRTSGSLETQYF; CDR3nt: TGTGCCAGTAGTAGAACTAGCGGGAGTCTGGAGACCCAGTACTTC
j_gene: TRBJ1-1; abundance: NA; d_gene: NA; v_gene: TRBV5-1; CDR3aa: CASSLELRRGTAEAFF; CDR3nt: TGCGCCAGCAGCTTGGAGTTGCGGAGAGGGACGGCTGAAGCTTTCTTT
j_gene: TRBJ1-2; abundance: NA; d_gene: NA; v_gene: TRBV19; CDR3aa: CASMGRGGSNYGYTF; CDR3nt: TGTGCCAGTATGGGTAGAGGTGGCAGTAACTATGGCTACACCTTC
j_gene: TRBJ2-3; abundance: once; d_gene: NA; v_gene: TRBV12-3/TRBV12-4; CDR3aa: CASSLALLDTQYF; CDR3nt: TGTGCCAGCAGTTTAGCCCTATTAGATACGCAGTATTTT
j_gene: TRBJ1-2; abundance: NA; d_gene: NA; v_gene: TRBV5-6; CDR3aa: CASTRRGANYGYTF; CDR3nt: TGTGCCAGCACCCGACGGGGAGCTAACTATGGCTACACCTTC
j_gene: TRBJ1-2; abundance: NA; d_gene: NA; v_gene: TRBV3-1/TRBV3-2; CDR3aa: CASSPGQSSMGSYGYTF; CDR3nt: TGTGCCAGCAGCCCTGGACAGTCCTCTATGGGGTCCTATGGCTACACCTTC
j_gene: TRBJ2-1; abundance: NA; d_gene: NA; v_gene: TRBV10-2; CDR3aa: CASSDWGVYNEQFF; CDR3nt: TGCGCCAGCAGTGACTGGGGCGTCTACAATGAGCAGTTCTTC
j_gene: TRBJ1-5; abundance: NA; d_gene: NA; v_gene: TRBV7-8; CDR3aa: CASSLGWNSNQPQHF; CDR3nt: TGTGCCAGCAGCCTCGGCTGGAATAGCAATCAGCCCCAGCATTTT
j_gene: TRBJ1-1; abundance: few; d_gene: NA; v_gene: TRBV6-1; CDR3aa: CASSETGGVLVQAFF; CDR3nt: TGTGCCAGCAGTGAAACCGGGGGGGTTCTCGTTCAAGCTTTCTTT
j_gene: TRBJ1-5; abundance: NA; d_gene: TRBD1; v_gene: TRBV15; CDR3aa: CATSRDSPGQGRNQPQHF; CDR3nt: TGTGCCACCAGCAGAGATTCTCCGGGACAGGGCCGCAATCAGCCCCAGCATTTT
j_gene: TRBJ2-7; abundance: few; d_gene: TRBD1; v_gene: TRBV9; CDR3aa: CASSSGTGSYEQYF; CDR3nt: TGTGCCAGCAGCTCCGGGACAGGGTCCTACGAGCAGTACTTC
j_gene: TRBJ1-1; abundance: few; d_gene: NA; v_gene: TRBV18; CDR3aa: CASSPLNKMNTEAFF; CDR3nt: TGTGCCAGCTCACCTCTAAACAAAATGAACACTGAAGCTTTCTTT
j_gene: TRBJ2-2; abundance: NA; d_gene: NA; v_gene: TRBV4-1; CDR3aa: CASSQRDKDSYTGELFF; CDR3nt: TGCGCCAGCAGCCAGAGGGATAAAGACAGTTACACCGGGGAGCTGTTTTTT
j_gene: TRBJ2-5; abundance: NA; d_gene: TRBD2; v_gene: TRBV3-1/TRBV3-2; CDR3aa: CASSQVAGQETQYF; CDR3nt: TGTGCCAGCAGCCAAGTAGCGGGGCAAGAGACCCAGTACTTC
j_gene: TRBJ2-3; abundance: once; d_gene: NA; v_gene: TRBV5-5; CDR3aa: CASSILARTVTDTQYF; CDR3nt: TGTGCCAGCAGTATACTAGCCCGAACGGTCACAGATACGCAGTATTTT
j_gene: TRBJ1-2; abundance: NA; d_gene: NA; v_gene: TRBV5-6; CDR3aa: CASSLISARGDYGYTF; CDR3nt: TGTGCCAGCAGCTTGATCTCGGCCCGGGGGGACTATGGCTACACCTTC
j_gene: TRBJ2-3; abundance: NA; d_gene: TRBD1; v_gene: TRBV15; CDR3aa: CATSRGQGATDTQYF; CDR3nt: TGTGCCACCAGCAGGGGGCAGGGGGCCACAGATACGCAGTATTTT
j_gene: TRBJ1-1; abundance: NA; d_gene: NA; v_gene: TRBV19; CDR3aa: CASRSTGPTEAFF; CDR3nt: TGTGCCAGCAGATCCACCGGACCCACTGAAGCTTTCTTT
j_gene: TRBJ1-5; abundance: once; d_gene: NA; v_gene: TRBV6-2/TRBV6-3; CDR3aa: CASSSRTDYSNQPQHF; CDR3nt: TGTGCCAGCAGTTCGAGGACGGATTATAGCAATCAGCCCCAGCATTTT
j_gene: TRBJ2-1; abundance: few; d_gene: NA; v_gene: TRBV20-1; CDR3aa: CSAERSREQFF; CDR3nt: TGCAGTGCGGAAAGGAGTCGTGAGCAGTTCTTC
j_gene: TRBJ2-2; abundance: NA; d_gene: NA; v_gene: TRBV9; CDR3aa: CASSPYGDTGELFF; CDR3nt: TGTGCCAGCAGCCCCTATGGGGACACCGGGGAGCTGTTTTTT
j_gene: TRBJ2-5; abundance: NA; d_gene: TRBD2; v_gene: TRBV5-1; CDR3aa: CASSPTTSGSGETQYF; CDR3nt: TGCGCCAGCAGCCCAACGACTAGCGGGAGCGGAGAGACCCAGTACTTC
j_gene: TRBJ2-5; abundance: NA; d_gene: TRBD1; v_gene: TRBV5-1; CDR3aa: CASSHRTGIMETQYF; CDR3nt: TGCGCCAGCAGCCATCGGACAGGGATCATGGAGACCCAGTACTTC
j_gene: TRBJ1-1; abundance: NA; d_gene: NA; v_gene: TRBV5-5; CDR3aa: CASSLAAGGTEAFF; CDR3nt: TGTGCCAGCAGCTTGGCGGCCGGGGGAACTGAAGCTTTCTTT
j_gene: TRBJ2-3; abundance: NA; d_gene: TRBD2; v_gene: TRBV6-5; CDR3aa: CASSPLAGGPDTQYF; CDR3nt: TGTGCCAGCAGTCCTCTAGCGGGAGGGCCAGATACGCAGTATTTT
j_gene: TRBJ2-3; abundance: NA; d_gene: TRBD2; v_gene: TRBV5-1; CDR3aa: CASSIAGEADTQYF; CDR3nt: TGCGCCTCCTCAATAGCGGGAGAGGCAGATACGCAGTATTTT
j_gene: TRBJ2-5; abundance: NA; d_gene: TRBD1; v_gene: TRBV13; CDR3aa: CASKRTGGETQYF; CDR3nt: TGTGCCAGCAAACGGACAGGCGGGGAGACCCAGTACTTC
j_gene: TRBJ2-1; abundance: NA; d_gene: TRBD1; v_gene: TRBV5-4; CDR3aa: CASSSGQSSDEQFF; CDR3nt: TGTGCCAGCAGCTCGGGACAGTCATCGGATGAGCAGTTCTTC
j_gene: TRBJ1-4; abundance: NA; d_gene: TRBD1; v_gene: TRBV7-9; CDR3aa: CASSRTQGVEEKLFF; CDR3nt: TGTGCCAGCAGTCGAACTCAGGGGGTAGAGGAAAAACTGTTTTTT
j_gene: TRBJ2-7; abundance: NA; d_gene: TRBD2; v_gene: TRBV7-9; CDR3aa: CASSPSGGAYEQYF; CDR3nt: TGTGCCAGCAGCCCTAGCGGGGGGGCCTACGAGCAGTACTTC